Following are 15 T cell receptor beta chains from one sample sequenced in a study of post-analysis software for immune sequencing data. Unique molecular identifiers featured in each of the TCR beta cDNA libraries. Each CDR3 protein gets one entry after TCRdb re-called the PCR reads with MiXCR. The data show over 300,000 distinct CDR3 sequences, with less than 40% seen just once and about an eighth held by the top ten. No antigen has been assigned to these receptors. Study results and limitations: TRBV5-6, TRBV5-1 and TRBV20-1 belonged to a set of about 5 TRBV segments that were more frequent in patients than controls.

The sequencing sample was made of blood. These receptors all stem from a girl aged 5-17 years with multiple sclerosis.

This chain uses TRBV14 with TRBJ2-1; D is perhaps TRBD2 (5 bases). V was clipped by 4 bases and J by 4 bases, with 8 bases between them. CDR3 size: 13 residues. Looked up from germline, CDR1 is SGHDN and CDR2 is FVKESK. The CDR3 loop is CASSLPGYNEQFF. The CDR3 region has the DNA TGTGCCAGCAGCCTCCCGGGGTACAATGAGCAGTTCTTC.

The chain couples TRBV7-9 to TRBJ1-2; TRBD1 matches at 7 bases. Germline V gene lookup returns CDR1 SEHNR and CDR2 FQNEAQ (reference sequence). The trim removed 5 bases at V and 8 bases at J, leaving 11 bases unmatched. CDR3 length: 14 residues. The CDR3: CASSASGGAGGYTF. Written as DNA, the CDR3 is TGTGCCAGCAGCGCTTCAGGGGGGGCTGGGGGCTACACCTTC.

This chain uses TRBV18 with TRBJ2-1, with TRBD2 as a possible D gene (6 bases). The CDR3 runs to 14 residues. V was clipped by 3 bases and J by 7 bases, with 13 bases between them. CDR1 and CDR2 from the germline V gene are KGHSH and LQKENI. The CDR3 region has the DNA TGTGCCAGCTCACCTACCCGGGACTCGAATGAGCAGTTCTTC. Translated, it gives CASSPTRDSNEQFF.

The V gene is TRBV7-2, the J gene TRBJ2-1, with 10 bases identical to TRBD2. V gave up 1 base and J gave up 10 bases; unmatched junction bases: 7. The CDR3 runs to 15 residues. The germline V gene has CDR1 SGHTA and CDR2 FQGNSA. CDR3 nucleotide sequence: TGTGCCAGCAGCTTAGTCAGCGGGGGGGCTCACGAGCAGTTCTTC. Its protein is CASSLVSGGAHEQFF.

This clonotype has just a few counts. The rearrangement links TRBV5-1 to TRBJ2-5; D remains unclear. There are 14 residues in the CDR3. V gave up 7 bases and J gave up 5 bases, with 18 bases separating them. Germline CDR1 is SGHRS and CDR2 is YFSETQ. The CDR3 DNA reads TGCGCCAGCGGCGGCGGAGCTGAAGGGGAGACCCAGTACTTC. Protein sequence: CASGGGAEGETQYF. The variable domain in full, with the rest retrieved from reference TRBV5-1 and TRBJ2-5, is KAGVTQTPRYLIKTRGQQVTLSCSPISGHRSVSWYQQTPGQGLQFLFEYFSETQRNKGNFPGRFSGRQFSNSRSEMNVSTLELGDSALYLCASGGGAEGETQYFGPGTRLLVL.

Regarding this clonotype: A read error may account for a junction end that differs from germline. The chain uses TRBV29-1 and TRBJ2-3, with D possibly called TRBD1 or TRBD2 (5 bases each). The CDR3 contains 15 residues. Germline loops: CDR1 SQVTM, CDR2 ANQGSEA. CDR3 region: CSVGQRGAPTDTQYF. The CDR3 region has the DNA TGCAGCGTAGGCCAAAGAGGGGCCCCCACAGATACACAGTATTTT.

This chain links TRBV12-3 or TRBV12-4 with TRBJ1-2; D uncertain. V shed 3 bases and J shed 1 base, with 9 bases lying between them. The CDR3 length is 14 residues. CDR3 DNA sequence: TGTGCCAGCAGTTTTGGCAGCATTAACTATGGCTACACCTTC. Amino acid sequence: CASSFGSINYGYTF.

The CDR3 region is CASIFPGNEQFF. DNA of the CDR3: TGTGCCAGCATCTTCCCGGGGAATGAGCAGTTCTTC. The rearrangement uses TRBV2 and TRBJ2-1; TRBD2 is a possible D gene (5 bases). V gave up 7 bases and J gave up 7 bases, with 11 bases separating them. The CDR3 runs 12 residues. Germline loops: CDR1 SNHLY, CDR2 FYNNEI.

The CDR3 nucleotides are TGTACCGGCAGCAATAGGGAGCGGCTGACAGATACGCAGTATTTT. It is translated as CTGSNRERLTDTQYF. This chain links TRBV7-8 with TRBJ2-3; D may be TRBD2 (5 bases). The germline V gene encodes CDR1 SGHVS and CDR2 FQNEAQ. The CDR3 covers 15 residues.

The V gene is TRBV12-3 or TRBV12-4, the J gene TRBJ2-1, with 8 bases aligning to TRBD2. V dropped 7 bases and J dropped 10; count of bases not matched to a gene: 15. This CDR3 region has 15 residues. Here the CDR3 reads CASILAGGRAEEQFF. CDR3 sequence (DNA): TGTGCCAGCATCCTCGCGGGGGGCCGCGCTGAGGAGCAGTTCTTC.

There are a few counts of this clonotype. The chain employs TRBV4-3 and TRBJ1-4; D is unclear. The V gene lost 0 bases and the J gene lost 4 bases, with 6 bases spanning the gap. The CDR3 has 14 residues. Germline V CDR1 and CDR2: LGHNA, YSLEER. CDR3 residues: CASSQDWVNEKLFF. Here the CDR3 DNA reads TGCGCCAGCAGCCAAGATTGGGTTAATGAAAAACTGTTTTTT.

J is TRBJ2-3 and V is TRBV10-3; D not resolved. The CDR3 is 14 residues long. Germline CDR1 ENHRY, CDR2 SYGVKD. Trimming shortened V by 3 bases and J by 0 bases, and 7 bases separated the two germline ends. This CDR3 reads CAISELSSTDTQYF. The DNA for the CDR3 is TGTGCCATCAGTGAATTGAGTAGCACAGATACGCAGTATTTT.

A few counts support this clonotype. The V call is TRBV7-9, the J call TRBJ1-2; D is ambiguous. Trimming pared 0 bases from V and 0 bases from J, leaving 11 bases between. Germline CDR1 reads SEHNR; CDR2 reads FQNEAQ (reference sequence). The CDR3 spans 16 residues. CDR3 nucleotides: TGTGCCAGCAGCTTAGCGCGCGCCAGCTCTAACTATGGCTACACCTTC. Amino acids: CASSLARASSNYGYTF.

This clonotype has just a few counts. V and J are TRBV7-9 and TRBJ1-2, with D perhaps TRBD1 (5 bases). In germline, CDR1 is SEHNR, CDR2 FQNEAQ (reference sequence). The CDR3 spans 13 residues. V lost 1 base and J 4 bases, leaving 7 bases between the germline ends. DNA of the CDR3: TGTGCCAGCAGCTTAGACAGGCTCTATGGCTACACCTTC. Amino acids: CASSLDRLYGYTF.

This chain joins TRBV20-1 and TRBJ2-7; a weak D match, TRBD2 (6 bases). This CDR3 is 12 amino acids long. The germline CDR1 and CDR2 sequences are DFQATT and SNEGSKA (reference sequence). V lost 1 base and J 2 bases, leaving 6 bases between the germline ends. DNA of the CDR3: TGCAGTGCTAGAGGGACTACCTACGAGCAGTACTTC. Protein: CSARGTTYEQYF.